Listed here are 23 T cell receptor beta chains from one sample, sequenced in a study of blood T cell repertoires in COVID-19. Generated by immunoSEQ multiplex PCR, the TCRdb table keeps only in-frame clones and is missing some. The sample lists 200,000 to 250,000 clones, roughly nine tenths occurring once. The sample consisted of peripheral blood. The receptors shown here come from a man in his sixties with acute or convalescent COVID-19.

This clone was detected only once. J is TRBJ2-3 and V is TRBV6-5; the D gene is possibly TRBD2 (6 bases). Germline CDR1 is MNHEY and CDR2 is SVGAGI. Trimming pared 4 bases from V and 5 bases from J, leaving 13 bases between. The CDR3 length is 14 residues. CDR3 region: CASSSVRGKDTQYF. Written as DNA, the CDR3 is TGTGCCAGCAGTTCCGTTCGGGGGAAAGATACGCAGTATTTT.

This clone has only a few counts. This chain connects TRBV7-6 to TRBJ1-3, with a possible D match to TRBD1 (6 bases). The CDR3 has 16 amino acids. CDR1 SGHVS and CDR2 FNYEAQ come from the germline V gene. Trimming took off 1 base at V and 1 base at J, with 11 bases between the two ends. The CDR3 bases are TGTGCCAGCAGCTTAGGGGGACATCCTTCTGGAAACACCATATATTTT. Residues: CASSLGGHPSGNTIYF.

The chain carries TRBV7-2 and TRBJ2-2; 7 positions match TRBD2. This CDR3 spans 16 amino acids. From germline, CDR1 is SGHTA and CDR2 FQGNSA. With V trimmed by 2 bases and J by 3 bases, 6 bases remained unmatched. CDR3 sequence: CASSLRLAEDTGELFF. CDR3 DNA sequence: TGTGCCAGCAGCTTAAGGCTAGCGGAGGACACCGGGGAGCTGTTTTTT.

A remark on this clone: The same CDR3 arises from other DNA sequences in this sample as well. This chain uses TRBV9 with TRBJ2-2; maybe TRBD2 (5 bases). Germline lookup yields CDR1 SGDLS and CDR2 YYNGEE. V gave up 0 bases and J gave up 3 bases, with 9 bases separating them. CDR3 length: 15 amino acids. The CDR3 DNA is TGTGCCAGCAGCGTAGTCGCCGGGGACACCGGGGAGCTGTTTTTT. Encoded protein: CASSVVAGDTGELFF.

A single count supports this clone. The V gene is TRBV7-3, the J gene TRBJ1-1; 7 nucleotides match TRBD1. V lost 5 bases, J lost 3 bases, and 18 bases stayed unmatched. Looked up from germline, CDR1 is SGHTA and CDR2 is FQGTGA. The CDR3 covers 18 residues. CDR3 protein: CASSPIPGQSMKDTEAFF. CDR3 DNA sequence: TGTGCCAGCAGCCCAATTCCGGGACAGTCTATGAAGGACACTGAAGCTTTCTTT. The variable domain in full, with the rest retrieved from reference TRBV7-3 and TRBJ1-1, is GAGVSQTPSNKVTEKGKYVELRCDPISGHTALYWYRQSLGQGPEFLIYFQGTGAADDSGLPNDRFFAVRPEGSVSTLKIQRTERGDSAVYLCASSPIPGQSMKDTEAFFGQGTRLTVV.

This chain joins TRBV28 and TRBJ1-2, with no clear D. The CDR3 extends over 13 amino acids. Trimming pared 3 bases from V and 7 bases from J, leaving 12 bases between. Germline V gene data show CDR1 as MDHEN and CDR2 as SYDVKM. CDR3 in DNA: TGTGCCAGCAGTTTTCCCGGGGAAGGTGGCTACACCTTC. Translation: CASSFPGEGGYTF.

CDR3 in DNA: TGTGCCAGCAGTTACTCCATACAGGGTGACACTGAAGCTTTCTTT. Amino acid sequence: CASSYSIQGDTEAFF. The V and J genes are TRBV6-5 and TRBJ1-1; D is perhaps TRBD1 (6 bases). Germline V lookup: CDR1 MNHEY, CDR2 SVGAGI. The CDR3 has 15 residues. Trimming took off 0 bases at V and 3 bases at J, with 11 bases between the two ends.

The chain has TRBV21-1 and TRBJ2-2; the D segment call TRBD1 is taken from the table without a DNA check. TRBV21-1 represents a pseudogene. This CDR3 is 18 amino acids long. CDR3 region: CASSANSGQGGNTGELFF. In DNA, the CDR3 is TGTGCCAGCAGCGCCAACAGCGGACAGGGCGGAAATACCGGGGAGCTGTTTTTT.

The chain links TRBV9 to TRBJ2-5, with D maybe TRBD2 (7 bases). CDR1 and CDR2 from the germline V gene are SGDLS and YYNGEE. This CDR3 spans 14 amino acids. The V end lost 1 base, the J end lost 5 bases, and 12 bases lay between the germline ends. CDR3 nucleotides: TGTGCCAGCAGCGTAAGGGGGGGCTTGGAGACCCAGTACTTC. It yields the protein CASSVRGGLETQYF.

CDR3 in DNA: TGTGCCAGCTCACCCCAGGATAGCAATCAGCCCCAGCATTTT. Translation gives CASSPQDSNQPQHF. The chain couples TRBV18 to TRBJ1-5; D is unclear. CDR3 size: 14 residues. Looked up from germline, CDR1 is KGHSH and CDR2 is LQKENI. The V and J ends lost 3 bases and 0 bases respectively, with 6 bases between them.

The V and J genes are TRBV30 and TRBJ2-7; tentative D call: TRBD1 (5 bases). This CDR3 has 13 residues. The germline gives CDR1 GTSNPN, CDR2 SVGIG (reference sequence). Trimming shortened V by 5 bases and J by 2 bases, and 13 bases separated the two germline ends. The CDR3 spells CAWGAGFTYEQYF. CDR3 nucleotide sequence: TGTGCCTGGGGGGCAGGGTTTACCTACGAGCAGTACTTC.

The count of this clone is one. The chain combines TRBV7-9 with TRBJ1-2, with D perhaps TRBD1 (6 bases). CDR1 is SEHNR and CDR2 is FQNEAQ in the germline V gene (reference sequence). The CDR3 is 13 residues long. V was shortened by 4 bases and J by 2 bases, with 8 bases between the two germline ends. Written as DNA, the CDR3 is TGTGCCAGCAGCTGGCAGGGGAACTATGGCTACACCTTC. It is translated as CASSWQGNYGYTF.

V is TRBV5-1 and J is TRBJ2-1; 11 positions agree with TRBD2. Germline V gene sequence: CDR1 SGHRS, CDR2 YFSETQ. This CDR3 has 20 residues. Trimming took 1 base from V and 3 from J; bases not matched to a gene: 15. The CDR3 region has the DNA TGCGCCAGCAGCTTGTCGCTAGCGGGAGGATTTGCTAGAAGCTACAATGAGCAGTTCTTC. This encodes CASSLSLAGGFARSYNEQFF.

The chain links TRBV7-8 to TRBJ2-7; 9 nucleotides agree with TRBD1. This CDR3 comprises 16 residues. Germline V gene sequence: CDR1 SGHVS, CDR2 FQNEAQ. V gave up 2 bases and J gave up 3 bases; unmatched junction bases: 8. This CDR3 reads CASSLTVDRGVYEQYF. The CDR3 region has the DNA TGTGCCAGCAGCTTAACGGTCGACAGGGGGGTCTACGAGCAGTACTTC.

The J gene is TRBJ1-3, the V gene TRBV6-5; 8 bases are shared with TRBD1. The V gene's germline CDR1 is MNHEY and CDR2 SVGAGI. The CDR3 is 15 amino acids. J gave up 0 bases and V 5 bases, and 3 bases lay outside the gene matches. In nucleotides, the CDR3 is TGTGCCAGCAGTCGACAGGGGAGCTCTGGAAACACCATATATTTT. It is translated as CASSRQGSSGNTIYF.

As DNA, the CDR3 is TGTGCCTCCCGACAGAATAATTCACCCCTCCACTTT. Translating it yields CASRQNNSPLHF. This chain uses TRBV10-3 with TRBJ1-6; possible D gene TRBD1, 5 bases. The ends were cut back, 11 bases at V and 5 bases at J, with 10 bases in the middle. Germline V gene sequence: CDR1 ENHRY, CDR2 SYGVKD. The CDR3 runs to 12 residues.

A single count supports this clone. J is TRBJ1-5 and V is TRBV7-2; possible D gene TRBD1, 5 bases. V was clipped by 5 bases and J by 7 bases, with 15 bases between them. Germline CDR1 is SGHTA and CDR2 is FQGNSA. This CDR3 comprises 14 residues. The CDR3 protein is CASSASGGGQPQHF. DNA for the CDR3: TGTGCCAGCAGCGCCTCGGGGGGAGGGCAGCCCCAGCATTTT.

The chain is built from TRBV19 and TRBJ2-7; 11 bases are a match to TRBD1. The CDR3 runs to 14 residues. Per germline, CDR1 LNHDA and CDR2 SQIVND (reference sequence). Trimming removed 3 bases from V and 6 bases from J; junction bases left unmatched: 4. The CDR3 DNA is TGTGCCAGTAGTATGGGGGACAGGGGGTTCGAGCAGTACTTC. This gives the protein CASSMGDRGFEQYF.

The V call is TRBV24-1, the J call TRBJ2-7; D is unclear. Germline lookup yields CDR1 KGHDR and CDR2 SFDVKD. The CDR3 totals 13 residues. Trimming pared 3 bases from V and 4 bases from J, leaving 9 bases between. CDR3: CATSDRHSYEQYF. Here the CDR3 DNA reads TGTGCCACCAGTGATCGACATAGTTACGAGCAGTACTTC.

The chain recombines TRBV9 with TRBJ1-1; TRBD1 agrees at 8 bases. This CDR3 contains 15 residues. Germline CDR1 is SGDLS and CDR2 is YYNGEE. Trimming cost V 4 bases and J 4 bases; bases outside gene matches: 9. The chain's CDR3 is CASSTTTGESTEAFF. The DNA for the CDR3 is TGTGCCAGCAGCACCACGACAGGGGAGAGCACTGAAGCTTTCTTT.

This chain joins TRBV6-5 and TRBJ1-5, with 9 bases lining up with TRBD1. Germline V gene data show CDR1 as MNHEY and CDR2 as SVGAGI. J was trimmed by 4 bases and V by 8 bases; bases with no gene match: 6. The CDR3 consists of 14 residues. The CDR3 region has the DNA TGTGCCAGCCTCCGACAGGGGGATAATCAGCCCCAGCATTTT. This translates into CASLRQGDNQPQHF.

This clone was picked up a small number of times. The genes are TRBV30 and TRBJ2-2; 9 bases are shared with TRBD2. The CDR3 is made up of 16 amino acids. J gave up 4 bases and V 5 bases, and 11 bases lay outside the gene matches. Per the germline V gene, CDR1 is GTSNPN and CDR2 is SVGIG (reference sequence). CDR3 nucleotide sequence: TGTGCCTGGGTTACCGGGACTAGCTTTTCCACCGGGGAGCTGTTTTTT. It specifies CAWVTGTSFSTGELFF.

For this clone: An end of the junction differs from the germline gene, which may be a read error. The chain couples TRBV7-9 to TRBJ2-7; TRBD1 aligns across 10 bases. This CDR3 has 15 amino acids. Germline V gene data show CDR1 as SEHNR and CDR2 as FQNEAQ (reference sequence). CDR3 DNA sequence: TGTGCCAGCAGCCGTCTGGGACAGGGGTCCTACGGGCAGTACTTC. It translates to CASSRLGQGSYGQYF.